This T cell receptor (beta chain) was sequenced during a study of CD8+ T cells in alopecia areata. Study-wide results and caveats: Persistence in scalp and blood during tofacitinib was observed for many expanded lesional clones.

RNA was isolated and reverse transcribed to cDNA, the sequencing template. Libraries were prepared by immunoSEQ multiplex PCR; TCRdb keeps only in-frame clonotypes and omits some of them. Among around 97,000 clones listed, approximately 84% were seen once. Comments on this clone: Its antigen is unknown.

Trimming removed 5 bases at V and 2 bases at J, with 7 bases between. The germline V gene has CDR1 SQVTM and CDR2 ANQGSEA. The CDR3 loop spans 11 amino acids. Described treatment: oral pan-JAK inhibitor, 5-10 mg twice daily. Researchers gathered lesional scalp punch biopsies and peripheral blood from patients with alopecia areata. The specimen was CD8+ T cells sorted from blood, collected around week 31, from a patient treated with tofacitinib. The V and J genes are TRBV29-1 and TRBJ2-7, with unresolved D. The TCR sequence derives from a human donor with alopecia areata. Written as DNA, the CDR3 is TGCAGCGTTTCCGGACCCTACGAGCAGTACTTC. It encodes CSVSGPYEQYF.